What follows are 11 T cell receptor beta chains derived from one specimen sequenced in a study of beta chain features in type 1 diabetes. No cognate antigen is known for these TCRs. Expressed TCRB transcripts got sequenced, as all isolated RNA was reverse transcribed. Repertoires were generated with immunoSEQ multiplex PCR, while TCRdb's copy carries only in-frame clones and drops some. The sample lists more than 150,000 clones; 8.5% to 10% were seen once. Study findings and constraints: Type 1 diabetes patients had moderately but significantly shorter TCRB CDR3s in all four CD4+ subsets.

Sample: central memory CD4+ T cells from blood. Receptor source: a woman in her thirties with type 1 diabetes.

V usage is TRBV18 and J usage is TRBJ1-2; 12 nucleotides line up with TRBD1. CDR3 size: 14 residues. Germline values: CDR1 KGHSH, CDR2 LQKENI. The V and J ends lost 5 bases and 4 bases, in that order; junction bases with no gene match: 2. The CDR3: CASSVGQGAYGYTF. The CDR3 DNA follows: TGTGCCAGCTCAGTGGGACAGGGGGCCTATGGCTACACCTTC.

This clone was counted only a few times. This chain links TRBV5-1 with TRBJ2-5, with a tentative D call TRBD2 (6 bases). The V and J ends lost 5 bases and 4 bases respectively, with 9 bases between them. The CDR3 sequence is 12 residues long. CDR1 is SGHRS, CDR2 YFSETQ, per germline. CDR3 loop: CASSWDLETQYF. CDR3 in DNA: TGCGCCAGCAGTTGGGACTTAGAGACCCAGTACTTC.

This clone occurred a few times. V is TRBV5-5 and J is TRBJ2-5; the D gene is possibly TRBD1 (6 bases). Between the trimmed V and J ends, which lost 0 bases and 5 bases, there was a span of 14 bases. The length of the CDR3 is 15 residues. CDR1 SGHKS and CDR2 YYEKEE come from the germline V gene (reference sequence). The chain's CDR3 is CASSLGTVTGETQYF. In nucleotides, the CDR3 is TGTGCCAGCAGCTTGGGGACAGTGACCGGGGAGACCCAGTACTTC. Using reference TRBV5-5 and TRBJ2-5 for the parts outside the CDR3, the full variable domain is DAGVTQSPTHLIKTRGQQVTLRCSPISGHKSVSWYQQVLGQGPQFIFQYYEKEERGRGNFPDRFSARQFPNYSSELNVNALLLGDSALYLCASSLGTVTGETQYFGPGTRLLVL.

Only a few counts were recorded for this clone. The rearrangement links TRBV5-6 to TRBJ1-4; D unclear. The CDR3 totals 15 residues. CDR1 is SGHDT and CDR2 is YYEEEE in the germline V gene. With 4 bases removed from V and 2 bases from J, the gap between germline ends came to 12 bases. The chain's CDR3 is CASSPQTETNEKLFF. For the CDR3, the DNA is TGTGCCAGCAGCCCGCAAACAGAGACTAATGAAAAACTGTTTTTT.

This chain links TRBV7-3 with TRBJ2-1; D remains ambiguous. Germline lookup yields CDR1 SGHTA and CDR2 FQGTGA. CDR3 length: 16 residues. V was trimmed by 5 bases and J by 5 bases, leaving 19 bases between them. CDR3 DNA: TGTGCCAGCAGCCCCTCGAGAGGCCTCTTAGACAATGAGCAGTTCTTC. Amino acids: CASSPSRGLLDNEQFF.

This chain connects TRBV28 to TRBJ1-2; 9 bases map to TRBD1. Germline loops: CDR1 MDHEN, CDR2 SYDVKM. J lost 7 bases, V lost 7 bases, and 16 bases had no gene match. The CDR3 runs to 16 residues. The CDR3 reads CASNEVLGQGLRGYTF. The CDR3 DNA reads TGTGCCAGCAATGAAGTATTAGGACAGGGGTTGCGTGGCTACACCTTC.

This chain uses TRBV11-2 with TRBJ2-1; 8 positions agree with TRBD2. The germline V gene has CDR1 SGHAT and CDR2 FQNNGV. This CDR3 comprises 17 residues. V shed 3 bases and J 8 bases; nucleotides not matched to a gene: 15. CDR3 DNA: TGTGCCAGCAGCTTGTCTGTTGGAGCGGGAGCGTCCCATGAGCAGTTCTTC. It yields the protein CASSLSVGAGASHEQFF.

This clone was seen a handful of times. The chain has TRBV28 and TRBJ1-1; no definite D call. Trimming removed 5 bases from V and 3 bases from J, with 16 bases in between. CDR3 length: 15 amino acids. The germline V gene has CDR1 MDHEN and CDR2 SYDVKM. The CDR3 DNA reads as TGTGCCAGCAGTCTAAAGTTGACCGGGGACACTGAAGCTTTCTTT. It codes for CASSLKLTGDTEAFF.

This clone was found a few times. The genes are TRBV2 and TRBJ2-5; TRBD2 aligns across 11 bases. V shed 4 bases and J 5 bases; nucleotides not matched to a gene: 6. CDR1 SNHLY and CDR2 FYNNEI come from the germline V gene. CDR3 length: 15 residues. The CDR3 DNA sequence: TGTGCCAGCAGTGGGAACGGACTAGCGGGTGAGACCCAGTACTTC. Encoded protein: CASSGNGLAGETQYF.

This chain links TRBV5-5 with TRBJ1-1, with D unresolved. V gave up 2 bases and J gave up 1 base, with 6 bases separating them. Germline values: CDR1 SGHKS, CDR2 YYEKEE (reference sequence). This CDR3 is 13 amino acids long. As DNA, the CDR3 is TGTGCCAGCAGCTTTCATCAGAACACTGAAGCTTTCTTT. This encodes CASSFHQNTEAFF.

The table lists this clone with a few counts. The chain uses TRBV10-3 and TRBJ2-1, with 8 nucleotides matching TRBD1. V lost 0 bases to trimming and J lost 5 bases; unmatched junction nucleotides: 3. Germline values: CDR1 ENHRY, CDR2 SYGVKD. This CDR3 contains 15 residues. CDR3: CAISESATGDNEQFF. CDR3 nucleotide sequence: TGTGCCATCAGTGAGTCGGCGACAGGGGACAATGAGCAGTTCTTC.